Below, one TCR beta chain is given with its context. Its antigen remains unidentified. Germline assignment: CDR1 SEHNR and CDR2 FQNEAQ (reference sequence). The CDR3 covers 17 residues. After removal of 2 bases from V and 1 base from J, the junction contained 7 bases not matched to a gene. Generated by immunoSEQ multiplex PCR, the TCRdb table keeps only in-frame clones and is missing some. The table includes 230,000 or so clones, around 90% detected once. The approximately 120-subject validation cohort, separate from the approximately 640-subject first cohort, included the donors. This sample was taken from a study of cytomegalovirus exposure and HLA in healthy donors. The study's findings and limits: A few CMV-associated chains were confirmed in vitro to be specific for CMV antigens. The study labeled approximately 150 TCR beta chains cytomegalovirus-associated.

The genes are TRBV7-9 and TRBJ2-1; 8 positions match TRBD2. Sequencing input: PBMCs. The TCR sequence derives from a woman between 18 and 29 years old in good health and CMV-seronegative. The CDR3 reads CASSLWLAGLSYNEQFF. DNA for the CDR3: TGTGCCAGCAGCTTATGGCTAGCGGGCCTTTCCTACAATGAGCAGTTCTTC.